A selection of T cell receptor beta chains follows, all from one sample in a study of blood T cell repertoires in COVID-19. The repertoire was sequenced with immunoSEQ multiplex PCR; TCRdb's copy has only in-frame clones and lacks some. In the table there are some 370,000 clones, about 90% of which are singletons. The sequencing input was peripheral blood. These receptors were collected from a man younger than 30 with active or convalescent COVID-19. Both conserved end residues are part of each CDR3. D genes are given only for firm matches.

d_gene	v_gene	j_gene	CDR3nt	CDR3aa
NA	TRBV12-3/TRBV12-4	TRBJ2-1	TGTGCCAGCAGCAACAATGAGCAGTTCTTC	CASSNNEQFF
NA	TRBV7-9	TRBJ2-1	TGTGCCAGCAGCCAAGGGTCGGGAGCATACAATGAGCAGTTCTTC	CASSQGSGAYNEQFF
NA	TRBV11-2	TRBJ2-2	TGTGCCAGCAGCTTCAGTACAGTGAACACCGGGGAGCTGTTTTTT	CASSFSTVNTGELFF
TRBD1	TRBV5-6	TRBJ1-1	TGTGCCAGCAGCTTTACCTCCGGGACAGGGGGTTGGTACACTGAAGCTTTCTTT	CASSFTSGTGGWYTEAFF
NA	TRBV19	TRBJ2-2	TGTGCCAGTAGTATGGACAGAAACACCGGGGAGCTGTTTTTT	CASSMDRNTGELFF
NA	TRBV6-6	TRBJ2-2	TGTGCCAGCAGTTACGCCGGGAGGAACACCGGGGAGCTGTTTTTT	CASSYAGRNTGELFF
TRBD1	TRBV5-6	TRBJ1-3	TGTGCCAGCAGCCGATTGACAGGGCACTCTGGAAACACCATATATTTT	CASSRLTGHSGNTIYF
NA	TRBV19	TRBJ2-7	TGTGCCAGTAGTATTGAGGGGGTGCCCCTCTACGAGCAGTACTTC	CASSIEGVPLYEQYF
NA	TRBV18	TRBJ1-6	TGTGCCAGCTCACCACTCGAAGGGGCCGCACCCTATAATTCACCCCTCCACTTT	CASSPLEGAAPYNSPLHF
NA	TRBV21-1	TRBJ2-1	TGTGCCAGCAGCAAAGTGGAGCGGGAGTTAAGCTACAATGAGCAGTTCTTC	CASSKVERELSYNEQFF
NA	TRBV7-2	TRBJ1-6	TGTGCCAGCAGCCTCATTCGACGGGGAAATAATTCACCCCTCCACTTT	CASSLIRRGNNSPLHF
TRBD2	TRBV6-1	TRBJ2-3	TGTGCCAGCAGTGAAGGGGGGGGTGCAGATACGCAGTATTTT	CASSEGGGADTQYF